Listed here are 24 T cell receptor beta chains from one sample, sequenced in a study of chemoradiotherapy in HPV16-positive cancers. Libraries were prepared by immunoSEQ multiplex PCR; TCRdb keeps only in-frame clonotypes and omits some of them. The sample lists about 33,000 clones, about 86% occurring once. This sample comprised blood, obtained from a patient who underwent chemoradiotherapy. These receptors were taken from a human donor with HPV-associated anogenital cancer.

V usage is TRBV7-9 and J usage is TRBJ2-7, with D perhaps matching TRBD2 (7 bases). The length of the CDR3 is 13 residues. Trimming took off 5 bases at V and 8 bases at J, with 16 bases between the two ends. CDR1 and CDR2 from the germline V gene are SEHNR and FQNEAQ (reference sequence). CDR3 nucleotide sequence: TGTGCCAGCAGCCCTGCCCGCGGGGGCAAGCAGTACTTC. Its protein is CASSPARGGKQYF.

This clone was seen a few times. This chain uses TRBV5-6 with TRBJ1-6, with TRBD1 as a possible D gene (5 bases). CDR1 is SGHDT and CDR2 is YYEEEE in the germline V gene. The CDR3 has 14 amino acids. The V and J ends lost 3 bases and 10 bases respectively, with 14 bases between them. Here the CDR3 reads CASSSGTGYSPLHF. CDR3 in DNA: TGTGCCAGCAGCTCCGGGACGGGTTACTCACCCCTCCACTTT.

The chain links TRBV6-5 to TRBJ1-4; D remains ambiguous. Germline V CDR1 and CDR2: MNHEY, SVGAGI. This CDR3 spans 14 amino acids. The germline V and J ends were trimmed by 2 bases and 0 bases, with 4 bases remaining between them. CDR3 in DNA: TGTGCCAGCAGTTACAGTGCAACTAATGAAAAACTGTTTTTT. Protein product: CASSYSATNEKLFF.

Comment on this clone: The junction differs from germline at one of its ends, possibly a read error. The chain recombines TRBV7-7 with TRBJ2-5; TRBD2 matches at 10 bases. This CDR3 is 15 amino acids long. CDR1 SSHAT and CDR2 FNYEAQ come from the germline V gene (reference sequence). DNA of the CDR3: TGTGCTAGCAGCGTCCAGCGGGGGGGCGGGGAGACCCAGTACTTC. Its translation: CASSVQRGGGETQYF.

This chain links TRBV9 with TRBJ2-1; D is perhaps TRBD1 (6 bases). The V gene's germline CDR1 is SGDLS and CDR2 YYNGEE. V lost 6 bases and J 3 bases, leaving 16 bases between the germline ends. The CDR3 length is 15 residues. CDR3 in DNA: TGTGCCAGCACCCGACAGGTTTGGAACTACAATGAGCAGTTCTTC. It specifies CASTRQVWNYNEQFF. The full variable domain, completed using reference TRBV9 and TRBJ2-1, is DSGVTQTPKHLITATGQRVTLRCSPRSGDLSVYWYQQSLDQGLQFLIQYYNGEERAKGNILERFSAQQFPDLHSELNLSSLELGDSALYFCASTRQVWNYNEQFFGPGTRLTVL.

This chain connects TRBV5-5 to TRBJ2-7; D gene uncertain. Germline CDR1 and CDR2: SGHKS and YYEKEE (reference sequence). The CDR3 runs to 15 residues. Trimming took off 2 bases at V and 2 bases at J, with 14 bases between the two ends. The CDR3 here is CASSLGPTEAYEQYF. CDR3 sequence (DNA): TGTGCCAGCAGCTTAGGCCCGACCGAGGCCTACGAGCAGTACTTC. The complete variable domain, with remaining parts taken from reference TRBV5-5 and TRBJ2-7, reads DAGVTQSPTHLIKTRGQQVTLRCSPISGHKSVSWYQQVLGQGPQFIFQYYEKEERGRGNFPDRFSARQFPNYSSELNVNALLLGDSALYLCASSLGPTEAYEQYFGPGTRLTVT.

The genes are TRBV10-3 and TRBJ1-1; TRBD1 aligns across 7 bases. The CDR3 consists of 14 residues. The germline CDR1 and CDR2 sequences are ENHRY and SYGVKD. V shed 10 bases, J shed 4 bases, and the junction held 12 bases outside the gene matches. DNA of the CDR3: TGTGCCAGTTCTTGGGGGGACAGAAGCACTGAAGCTTTCTTT. Translation gives CASSWGDRSTEAFF.

The chain joins TRBV13 to TRBJ1-6; TRBD1 is a possible D gene (5 bases). The germline V and J ends were trimmed by 5 bases and 0 bases, with 26 bases remaining between them. In germline, CDR1 is PRHDT, CDR2 FYEKMQ (reference sequence). The CDR3 sequence is 21 residues long. Written as DNA, the CDR3 is TGTGCCAGCAGCCAGATCGGCCTCGGGACCGCCTTGAGCTCCTATAATTCACCCCTCCACTTT. This translates into CASSQIGLGTALSSYNSPLHF.

V is TRBV2 and J is TRBJ1-5; D gene uncertain. V shed 3 bases and J shed 10 bases, with 19 bases lying between them. CDR3 size: 15 residues. Germline CDR1 is SNHLY and CDR2 is FYNNEI. The CDR3 here is CASSEAGRKGLPQHF. The CDR3 nucleotides read TGTGCCAGCAGTGAGGCGGGGAGAAAAGGATTACCCCAGCATTTT.

J is TRBJ1-2 and V is TRBV5-8; TRBD1 agrees at 10 bases. This CDR3 contains 17 residues. Losses at the gene ends were 4 bases for V and 8 bases for J; bases not matched to a gene: 17. CDR1 is SGHTS, CDR2 YDEGEE, per germline. This chain's CDR3 is CASSHLMTGGAYTGYTF. In DNA, the CDR3 is TGTGCCAGCAGCCACCTAATGACAGGGGGCGCGTACACCGGCTACACCTTC.

This chain uses TRBV27 with TRBJ2-2, with 12 bases that match TRBD1. CDR3 length: 14 amino acids. Germline loops: CDR1 MNHEY, CDR2 SMNVEV (reference sequence). V lost 10 bases and J lost 5; bases outside the gene matches: 5. CDR3 in DNA: TGTGCCACCGGGACAGGGGGCTGGACCGGGGAGCTGTTTTTT. Amino acid sequence: CATGTGGWTGELFF.

The chain recombines TRBV9 with TRBJ2-2; D is unresolved. Trimming pared 1 base from V and 5 bases from J, leaving 9 bases between. Looked up from germline, CDR1 is SGDLS and CDR2 is YYNGEE. The CDR3 covers 14 residues. CDR3 loop: CASSVHSLTGELFF. CDR3 in DNA: TGTGCCAGCAGCGTACACTCATTGACCGGGGAGCTGTTTTTT.

This clone turned up a few times. The chain combines TRBV7-9 with TRBJ1-2, with 12 bases that match TRBD1. CDR3 length: 18 residues. From germline, CDR1 is SEHNR and CDR2 FQNEAQ (reference sequence). V lost 5 bases, J lost 4 bases, and 14 bases stayed unmatched. The CDR3 DNA reads as TGTGCCAGCAGCCAAGCGGGGACAGGGGGCGGGCCGACCTATGGCTACACCTTC. Translation gives CASSQAGTGGGPTYGYTF.

The rearrangement uses TRBV7-9 and TRBJ1-5; 10 positions agree with TRBD1. Trimming cost V 3 bases and J 5 bases; bases outside gene matches: 1. The germline gives CDR1 SEHNR, CDR2 FQNEAQ (reference sequence). This CDR3 contains 14 residues. This chain's CDR3 is CASSLGQGHQPQHF. CDR3 DNA sequence: TGTGCCAGCAGCTTGGGACAGGGGCATCAGCCCCAGCATTTT. The full variable domain, completed using reference TRBV7-9 and TRBJ1-5, is DTGVSQNPRHKITKRGQNVTFRCDPISEHNRLYWYRQTLGQGPEFLTYFQNEAQLEKSRLLSDRFSAERPKGSFSTLEIQRTEQGDSAMYLCASSLGQGHQPQHFGDGTRLSIL.

Here the CDR3 reads CASSYSGGADVYEQYF. The CDR3 coding sequence is TGTGCCAGCAGCTATAGCGGGGGGGCCGACGTCTACGAGCAGTACTTC. The gene calls are TRBV7-2 and TRBJ2-7; TRBD2 agrees at 11 bases. CDR3 length: 16 amino acids. CDR1 SGHTA and CDR2 FQGNSA come from the germline V gene. Losses at the gene ends were 4 bases for V and 3 bases for J; bases not matched to a gene: 8.

V is TRBV6-1 and J is TRBJ2-7; D is undetermined. The CDR3 length is 15 residues. Trimming stripped 0 bases from V and 0 bases from J, with 9 bases between. Germline V gene data show CDR1 as MNHNS and CDR2 as SASEGT. Written as DNA, the CDR3 is TGTGCCAGCAGTGAAGCTTCGGCAGCCTCCTACGAGCAGTACTTC. Amino acid sequence: CASSEASAASYEQYF.

This sequence joins TRBV27 and TRBJ1-4; D is uncertain. This CDR3 contains 14 residues. Per the germline V gene, CDR1 is MNHEY and CDR2 is SMNVEV (reference sequence). Between the trimmed V and J ends, which lost 3 bases and 5 bases, there was a span of 10 bases. CDR3 sequence: CASSLGTGNEKLFF. CDR3 nucleotides: TGTGCCAGCAGTTTGGGTACCGGGAATGAAAAACTGTTTTTT.

V and J are TRBV5-1 and TRBJ1-5; possibly TRBD1 for D (6 bases). V lost 4 bases and J 3 bases, leaving 14 bases between the germline ends. Germline assignment: CDR1 SGHRS and CDR2 YFSETQ. The CDR3 runs 15 residues. Written as DNA, the CDR3 is TGCGCCAGCAGCCAGGCAGGGGCAATCAATCAGCCCCAGCATTTT. This translates into CASSQAGAINQPQHF.

The rearrangement uses TRBV7-9 and TRBJ2-1, with TRBD1 matching 8 bases. The germline CDR1 and CDR2 sequences are SEHNR and FQNEAQ (reference sequence). J lost 6 bases, V lost 4 bases, and 11 bases had no gene match. CDR3 size: 16 residues. The CDR3 region is CASSYGTGLPSNEQFF. In nucleotides, the CDR3 is TGTGCCAGCAGCTATGGGACAGGACTCCCGAGCAATGAGCAGTTCTTC.

The gene calls are TRBV27 and TRBJ2-6; 9 bases fit TRBD1. With 0 bases clipped from V and 4 bases from J, the junction kept 4 bases outside the gene matches. The length of the CDR3 is 17 residues. Per germline, CDR1 MNHEY and CDR2 SMNVEV (reference sequence). The CDR3 sequence: CASSLSDRGSGANVLTF. For the CDR3, the DNA is TGTGCCAGCAGTTTATCAGACAGGGGGTCAGGGGCCAACGTCCTGACTTTC.

The rearrangement uses TRBV7-2 and TRBJ2-1; D ambiguous. Germline V gives CDR1 SGHTA, CDR2 FQGNSA. This CDR3 contains 15 residues. Trimming shortened V by 1 base and J by 3 bases, and 10 bases separated the two germline ends. CDR3 region: CASSLEGSYYNEQFF. CDR3 nucleotides: TGTGCCAGCAGCTTAGAAGGCTCCTACTACAATGAGCAGTTCTTC.

V usage is TRBV11-2 and J usage is TRBJ1-4; D call uncertain. Trimming stripped 0 bases from V and 12 bases from J, with 17 bases between. Germline V gene lookup returns CDR1 SGHAT and CDR2 FQNNGV. The CDR3 is 15 amino acids. The CDR3 region has the DNA TGTGCCAGCAGCTTAGAGTTTGGTGAAGGTTTTGAACTGTTTTTT. Its protein product is CASSLEFGEGFELFF.

CDR3 sequence (DNA): TGTGCCAGCAGCTTAGGGGCGGTGAACACTGAAGCTTTCTTT. Residues: CASSLGAVNTEAFF. The J gene is TRBJ1-1, the V gene TRBV7-2; no definite D call. Between the trimmed V and J ends, which lost 1 base and 0 bases, there was a span of 6 bases. CDR3 length: 14 residues. Germline values: CDR1 SGHTA, CDR2 FQGNSA.

The genes are TRBV7-9 and TRBJ2-2; possible D gene TRBD2, 6 bases. The CDR3 is 17 residues long. CDR1 is SEHNR and CDR2 is FQNEAQ in the germline V gene (reference sequence). Trimming took off 3 bases at V and 5 bases at J, with 19 bases between the two ends. CDR3 sequence (DNA): TGTGCCAGCAGCTTTGGGCCCCAGGGAGGCGATACCGGGGAGCTGTTTTTT. This translates into CASSFGPQGGDTGELFF.